This note documents a single TCR beta chain sequence. Antigen unknown. As for treatment: oral pan-JAK inhibitor, 5-10 mg twice daily. Trimming took 4 bases from V and 4 from J; bases not matched to a gene: 6. CDR1 GTSNPN and CDR2 SVGIG come from the germline V gene (reference sequence). The CDR3 totals 15 residues. Following extraction, RNA underwent reverse transcription to cDNA, which served as the sequencing template. The assay was immunoSEQ multiplex PCR, and TCRdb's table has in-frame clones only and misses some. Among fewer than 200,000 clones, 50% to 75% were seen once, and the ten largest hold 16%. This record comes from a study of CD8+ T cells in alopecia areata. Turning to the study itself: It was oral tofacitinib, at 5 to 10 mg twice daily, that treated patients received.

Overall study results and limits: The study found higher clonality in lesional than normal scalp, especially in alopecia totalis/universalis. Scalp clonality and expanded CD8+ clones among the top 100 fell significantly with tofacitinib. Sequencing of scalp samples also captures resident alphabeta T cells of normal skin.

Here the sequenced sample was CD4+ T cells sorted from blood, taken at approximately week 56, from a patient treated with tofacitinib. The gene calls are TRBV30 and TRBJ2-3, with 12 bases lining up with TRBD2. The sequence derives from a human donor with alopecia areata. This chain's CDR3 is CAWNRASGGADTQYF. The CDR3 bases are TGTGCCTGGAACCGGGCTAGCGGGGGGGCAGATACGCAGTATTTT.